This TCR beta chain was identified during a study of vaccination and CD4 T cells after COVID-19. This clonotype was seen a few times. As yet, its antigen is unknown. Documented treatment: roughly ten-day PBMC culture with coronavirus spike peptide pools or control peptides (ViraFEST assay). Trimming took 3 bases from V and 0 from J, leaving 8 bases between them. The CDR3 totals 14 residues. The Oncomine TCR Beta short-read assay generated sequence data from the DNA of cultured CD4+ T cells. TCRdb ran MiXCR on the PCR reads and lists one entry per CDR3 protein. Here the sample spans about 14,000 distinct CDR3 sequences, 20% to 30% being singletons.

The V and J genes are TRBV12-3 or TRBV12-4 and TRBJ2-5; D may correspond to TRBD1 or TRBD2 (5 bases each). The sample consisted of CD4+ T cells from blood, cultured in vitro, taken after SARS-CoV-2 vaccination. The clonotype originates from a human donor who had recovered from COVID-19. The CDR3 coding sequence is TGTGCCAGCAGTTTTATGGGGGACCAAGAGACCCAGTACTTC. It codes for CASSFMGDQETQYF.